Shown below are 27 T cell receptor beta chains from a single sample sequenced in a study of T-cell reconstitution after alpha-beta-depleted transplantation in children. As it was prepared, the TCRbeta library received unique molecular identifiers. TCRdb reprocessed the PCR reads with MiXCR, giving one entry per CDR3 protein. Here the sample spans about 500,000 distinct CDR3 sequences, around a third being singletons. This specimen consisted of PBMCs from the stem cell graft donor, obtained from the stem cell graft. These receptors were obtained from a human donor who donated a stem cell graft to a child with aplastic anemia.

The rearrangement joins TRBV28 to TRBJ2-7; the D call may be TRBD1 or TRBD2 (5 bases each). The CDR3 has 16 amino acids. CDR1 and CDR2 from the germline V gene are MDHEN and SYDVKM. V gave up 7 bases and J gave up 3 bases, with 22 bases separating them. The CDR3 DNA is TGTGCCAGCATTGATTTCTCCGGGGCCTCCCGCTACGAGCAGTACTTC. Its translation: CASIDFSGASRYEQYF. The full variable domain, rest sourced from reference TRBV28 and TRBJ2-7, is DVKVTQSSRYLVKRTGEKVFLECVQDMDHENMFWYRQDPGLGLRLIYFSYDVKMKEKGDIPEGYSVSREKKERFSLILESASTNQTSMYLCASIDFSGASRYEQYFGPGTRLTVT.

V is TRBV12-3 or TRBV12-4 and J is TRBJ1-4, with a possible D match to TRBD1 (6 bases). V lost 6 bases, J lost 8 bases, and 16 bases lay in between. The CDR3 consists of 14 residues. As DNA, the CDR3 is TGTGCCAGCAGCCCACAGGGAAGATGGGAAAAACTGTTTTTT. This gives the protein CASSPQGRWEKLFF.

The chain links TRBV6-2 or TRBV6-3 to TRBJ1-1; D is unresolved. Germline V gene data show CDR1 as MNHEY and CDR2 as SVGEGT. V was pared by 7 bases and J by 1 base, with 10 bases between. The length of the CDR3 is 13 residues. The CDR3 DNA follows: TGTGCCAGCACTTGGTCGCCGAACACTGAAGCTTTCTTT. Its translation: CASTWSPNTEAFF.

V usage is TRBV15 and J usage is TRBJ2-3; D may correspond to TRBD1 or TRBD2 (6 bases each). V was cut by 4 bases and J by 0 bases, with 11 bases left in between. The CDR3 sequence is 15 residues long. Germline V gives CDR1 LNHNV, CDR2 YYDKDF (reference sequence). The CDR3 sequence is CATSNRGTSTDTQYF. The CDR3 bases are TGTGCCACCAGCAATAGGGGGACTAGCACAGATACGCAGTATTTT.

This clonotype was detected a few times. The chain recombines TRBV7-2 with TRBJ2-7; 9 nucleotides line up with TRBD2. V lost 0 bases, J lost 2 bases, and 8 bases stayed unmatched. The V gene's germline CDR1 is SGHTA and CDR2 FQGNSA. The CDR3 length is 17 residues. Written as DNA, the CDR3 is TGTGCCAGCAGCTTAGCACCCTTGACTAGCGGTCCCTACGAGCAGTACGTC. Translated: CASSLAPLTSGPYEQYV.

The chain employs TRBV14 and TRBJ2-4; 10 nucleotides match TRBD1. V was clipped by 5 bases and J by 5 bases; unmatched bases: 6. Germline lookup yields CDR1 SGHDN and CDR2 FVKESK. CDR3 length equals 15 residues. CDR3 region: CASSGRDRGENIQYF. The CDR3 DNA follows: TGTGCCAGCAGCGGCCGGGACAGGGGAGAAAACATTCAGTACTTC.

V and J are TRBV7-2 and TRBJ2-7; tentatively, D is TRBD1 or TRBD2 (5 bases each). V lost 2 bases to trimming and J lost 6 bases, with 14 bases between them. CDR3 length: 14 residues. Germline values: CDR1 SGHTA, CDR2 FQGNSA. The CDR3 loop reads CASSLWGIRGEQYF. In DNA, the CDR3 is TGTGCCAGCAGCTTATGGGGGATTCGTGGCGAGCAGTACTTC.

CDR3 in amino acids: CASSRTGVSNTEAFF. Written as DNA, the CDR3 is TGTGCCAGCAGCAGAACAGGGGTCTCGAACACTGAAGCTTTCTTT. V gene TRBV13 combines with J gene TRBJ1-1; 7 bases match TRBD1. The CDR3 loop spans 15 amino acids. CDR1 and CDR2 (germline): PRHDT, FYEKMQ (reference sequence). V lost 5 bases to trimming and J lost 1 base; unmatched junction nucleotides: 7.

V gene TRBV5-1 combines with J gene TRBJ2-2; 7 positions agree with TRBD2. V lost 9 bases, J lost 8 bases, and 13 bases stayed unmatched. CDR1 and CDR2 from the germline V gene are SGHRS and YFSETQ. The CDR3 totals 14 residues. The CDR3 protein is CATSGLQTPGELFF. The CDR3 bases are TGCGCCACCTCGGGACTACAAACACCGGGGGAGCTGTTTTTT. The full variable domain, in which reference TRBV5-1 and TRBJ2-2 provide the parts outside the CDR3, is KAGVTQTPRYLIKTRGQQVTLSCSPISGHRSVSWYQQTPGQGLQFLFEYFSETQRNKGNFPGRFSGRQFSNSRSEMNVSTLELGDSALYLCATSGLQTPGELFFGEGSRLTVL.

V usage is TRBV28 and J usage is TRBJ2-3, with D possibly being TRBD1 or TRBD2 (6 bases each). Per the germline V gene, CDR1 is MDHEN and CDR2 is SYDVKM. The CDR3 extends over 16 amino acids. The V gene lost 5 bases and the J gene lost 3 bases, with 18 bases spanning the gap. CDR3 DNA: TGTGCCAGCAGTCCCTCTTGGGGGGCACAGACAGATACGCAGTATTTT. This codes for CASSPSWGAQTDTQYF. Filled out from reference TRBV28 and TRBJ2-3, the complete variable domain reads DVKVTQSSRYLVKRTGEKVFLECVQDMDHENMFWYRQDPGLGLRLIYFSYDVKMKEKGDIPEGYSVSREKKERFSLILESASTNQTSMYLCASSPSWGAQTDTQYFGPGTRLTVL.

V gene TRBV29-1 combines with J gene TRBJ1-1; D gene uncertain. CDR3 length equals 12 residues. Trimming took off 4 bases at V and 3 bases at J, with 9 bases between the two ends. Germline lookup yields CDR1 SQVTM and CDR2 ANQGSEA. The CDR3 coding sequence is TGCAGCGTTGGAGACGGGTACACTGAAGCTTTCTTT. Translation: CSVGDGYTEAFF. Together with reference TRBV29-1 and TRBJ1-1, the CDR3 gives the full variable domain: SAVISQKPSRDICQRGTSLTIQCQVDSQVTMMFWYRQQPGQSLTLIATANQGSEATYESGFVIDKFPISRPNLTFSTLTVSNMSPEDSSIYLCSVGDGYTEAFFGQGTRLTVV.

The V and J genes are TRBV7-6 and TRBJ1-1; TRBD1 agrees at 7 bases. The CDR3 is 16 residues long. The germline V gene encodes CDR1 SGHVS and CDR2 FNYEAQ. V shed 1 base, J shed 0 bases, and the junction held 5 bases outside the gene matches. CDR3 sequence: CASSLGPDRVNTEAFF. CDR3 in DNA: TGTGCCAGCAGCTTAGGGCCCGACAGGGTGAACACTGAAGCTTTCTTT.

This clonotype has a handful of counts. The J gene is TRBJ1-4, the V gene TRBV15; 11 bases are shared with TRBD1. Looked up from germline, CDR1 is LNHNV and CDR2 is YYDKDF (reference sequence). The V segment lost 0 bases and the J segment 5 bases; nucleotides outside the gene matches: 2. The CDR3 covers 16 residues. CDR3 sequence: CATSRDRDRGNEKLFF. DNA for the CDR3: TGTGCCACCAGCAGAGATCGGGACAGGGGGAATGAAAAACTGTTTTTT.

This clonotype was recorded a few times. J is TRBJ2-5 and V is TRBV18, with D unresolved. The V gene lost 3 bases and the J gene lost 4 bases, with 9 bases spanning the gap. Germline CDR1 is KGHSH and CDR2 is LQKENI. CDR3 length equals 13 residues. CDR3 amino acids: CASSPGTLETQYF. CDR3 DNA sequence: TGTGCCAGCTCACCGGGCACATTAGAGACCCAGTACTTC.

This chain uses TRBV28 with TRBJ2-3; tentatively, D is TRBD2 (5 bases). The germline CDR1 and CDR2 sequences are MDHEN and SYDVKM. Trimming cost V 2 bases and J 6 bases, with 9 bases left between them. CDR3 length: 13 amino acids. The CDR3 nucleotides read TGTGCCAGCAGTTTAACACTAGTTGATACGCAGTATTTT. This sequence encodes CASSLTLVDTQYF.

The CDR3 nucleotides are TGTGCCAGCAGCGAGGACGTTCCAGATACGCAGTATTTT. Translating it yields CASSEDVPDTQYF. This chain links TRBV9 with TRBJ2-3; D call uncertain. The CDR3 length is 13 residues. Germline lookup yields CDR1 SGDLS and CDR2 YYNGEE. Trimming left V 3 bases short and J 4 bases short, with 9 bases between.

The chain joins TRBV9 to TRBJ1-3; D is undetermined. Germline lookup yields CDR1 SGDLS and CDR2 YYNGEE. The CDR3 loop spans 17 amino acids. V was trimmed by 0 bases and J by 2 bases, leaving 15 bases between them. Written as DNA, the CDR3 is TGTGCCAGCAGCGTAGCTACATCCGGCTCGGCTGGAAACACCATATATTTT. This translates into CASSVATSGSAGNTIYF.

This clonotype occurred a few times. In nucleotides, the CDR3 is TGTGCCAGCAGTTTGTCCCCGGTGATTACCTACAATGAGCAGTTCTTC. It yields the protein CASSLSPVITYNEQFF. This chain links TRBV12-3 or TRBV12-4 with TRBJ2-1, with D unresolved. This CDR3 contains 16 residues. The V end was cut by 3 bases, the J end by 2 bases, with 14 bases between.

The gene calls are TRBV5-1 and TRBJ2-1; TRBD2 matches at 10 bases. Germline V gene sequence: CDR1 SGHRS, CDR2 YFSETQ. The CDR3 is made up of 13 amino acids. Trimming removed 4 bases from V and 7 bases from J; junction bases left unmatched: 2. The CDR3 sequence is CASSQGLANEQFF. The CDR3 DNA is TGCGCCAGCAGCCAGGGACTAGCGAATGAGCAGTTCTTC.

This chain joins TRBV18 and TRBJ2-3; no definite D call. Trimming cost V 3 bases and J 5 bases, with 9 bases left between them. The germline V gene encodes CDR1 KGHSH and CDR2 LQKENI. There are 13 residues in the CDR3. In DNA form, the CDR3 reads TGTGCCAGCTCACCGGGTTGGAAAGATACGCAGTATTTT. Amino acids: CASSPGWKDTQYF.

This clonotype has only a few counts. J is TRBJ1-2 and V is TRBV20-1; D might be TRBD1 (5 bases). V lost 0 bases to trimming and J lost 8 bases, with 16 bases between them. This CDR3 is 14 amino acids long. Looked up from germline, CDR1 is DFQATT and CDR2 is SNEGSKA (reference sequence). CDR3 nucleotides: TGCAGTGCTAGAGACCGACAGCTGTCGGGGGGCTACACCTTC. Translating gives CSARDRQLSGGYTF.

In this sample, this clonotype turned up many times. Relative to the germline gene, one junction end is altered; a read error may explain this. The V call is TRBV20-1, the J call TRBJ2-7; 7 bases agree with TRBD2. Germline loops: CDR1 DFQATT, CDR2 SNEGSKA (reference sequence). CDR3 length: 13 residues. Written as DNA, the CDR3 is TGCAGGGCTATGAGGGGAGGGCCCTACGAGCAGTACTTC. Protein sequence: CRAMRGGPYEQYF.

The sample holds a few counts of this clonotype. The chain has TRBV20-1 and TRBJ2-5, with 8 bases lining up with TRBD2. In germline, CDR1 is DFQATT, CDR2 SNEGSKA (reference sequence). The CDR3 spans 13 residues. J was trimmed by 4 bases and V by 6 bases; bases with no gene match: 7. CDR3 in amino acids: CSAGTRERETQYF. CDR3 nucleotide sequence: TGCAGTGCCGGGACTAGGGAAAGAGAGACCCAGTACTTC.

This clonotype appeared a few times. The chain joins TRBV12-3 or TRBV12-4 to TRBJ2-1; D tentatively reads TRBD1 or TRBD2 (5 bases each). The CDR3 has 14 amino acids. The ends were cut back, 5 bases at V and 6 bases at J, with 14 bases in the middle. The CDR3 DNA follows: TGTGCCAGCAGTCGGGACGGATTGATCAATGAGCAGTTCTTC. This gives the protein CASSRDGLINEQFF.

This chain connects TRBV3-1 to TRBJ1-1; the match to TRBD1 covers 10 bases. With V trimmed by 5 bases and J by 5 bases, 8 bases remained unmatched. This CDR3 spans 15 amino acids. Germline V lookup: CDR1 LGHDT, CDR2 YNNKEL (reference sequence). This CDR3 is CASSERGGQGTEAFF. The CDR3 DNA follows: TGTGCCAGCAGCGAAAGAGGGGGACAGGGGACTGAAGCTTTCTTT.

This sequence joins TRBV20-1 and TRBJ1-2, with 8 nucleotides matching TRBD1. CDR3 length: 13 residues. Germline CDR1 is DFQATT and CDR2 is SNEGSKA (reference sequence). J lost 4 bases, V lost 6 bases, and 7 bases had no gene match. CDR3 region: CSARPGQGYGYTF. The CDR3 region has the DNA TGCAGTGCCCGACCCGGACAGGGCTATGGCTACACCTTC.

This clonotype was seen a handful of times. The chain carries TRBV7-9 and TRBJ2-3, with 7 bases matching TRBD2. The V gene's germline CDR1 is SEHNR and CDR2 FQNEAQ (reference sequence). V was clipped by 2 bases and J by 6 bases; unmatched bases: 8. This CDR3 contains 15 residues. The CDR3 DNA is TGTGCCAGCAGCTTACGGGCGGGAGAAGGGGATACGCAGTATTTT. It specifies CASSLRAGEGDTQYF.